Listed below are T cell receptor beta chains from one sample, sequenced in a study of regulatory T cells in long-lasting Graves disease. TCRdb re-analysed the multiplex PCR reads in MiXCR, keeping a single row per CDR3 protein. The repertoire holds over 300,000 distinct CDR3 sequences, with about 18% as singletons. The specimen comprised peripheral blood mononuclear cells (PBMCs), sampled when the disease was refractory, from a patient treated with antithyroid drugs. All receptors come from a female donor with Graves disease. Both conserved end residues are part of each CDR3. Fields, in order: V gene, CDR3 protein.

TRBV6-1 CASSPTPTASYEQYF
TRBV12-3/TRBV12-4 CTSSFSRNGGEQFF
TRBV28 CASSLGAPYGYTF
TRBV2 CASSATETQYF
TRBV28 CASRSGDSLQETQYF
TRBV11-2 CASSMVVGGEAFF
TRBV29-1 CSVFSGVTEAFF
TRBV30 CASRSRGGAQYF
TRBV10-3 CAISGVFGGSVNSPLHF
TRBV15 CATTSGDFNYGYTF
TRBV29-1 CSVEVGYGYTF
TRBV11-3 CASTDRGYNEQFF
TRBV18 CASSLRDRRNYGYTF
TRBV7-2 CASSLRAGGAYEQYF
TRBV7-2 CASSSSLAGVVGELFF
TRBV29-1 CSVGDTRQPQHF
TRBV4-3 CASSQVLAVAKNIQYF
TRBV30 CAWSPTSTSYYGYTF
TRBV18 CASSPVASGGPSYEQYF
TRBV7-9 CASSPPPSSYEQYF
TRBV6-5 CASSYGGQGSNQPQHF
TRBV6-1 CASSDGLAGVVTGELFF
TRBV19 CASKTRTGDSSYEQYF
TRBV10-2 CASSPGQGPFNYGYTF
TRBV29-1 CSVARRPGVRWIGGYAF
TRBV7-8 CASSDGDRAGGYTF
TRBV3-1 CASSHGLAGSSYNEQFF
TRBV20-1 CSARVEWVGTSGSPKNIQYF
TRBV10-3 CAISLAGGSYEQYF
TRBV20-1 CSARGQGMRGNYGYTF
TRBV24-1 CATSDQGDSNQPQHF
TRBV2 CASRVDKTNLPLHF
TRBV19 CASSISTNNEQFF
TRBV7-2 CASSFGSQSSLYQETQYF
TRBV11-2 CASSQARGVNAYEQYF
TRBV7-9 CASSFRPGAGNTIYF